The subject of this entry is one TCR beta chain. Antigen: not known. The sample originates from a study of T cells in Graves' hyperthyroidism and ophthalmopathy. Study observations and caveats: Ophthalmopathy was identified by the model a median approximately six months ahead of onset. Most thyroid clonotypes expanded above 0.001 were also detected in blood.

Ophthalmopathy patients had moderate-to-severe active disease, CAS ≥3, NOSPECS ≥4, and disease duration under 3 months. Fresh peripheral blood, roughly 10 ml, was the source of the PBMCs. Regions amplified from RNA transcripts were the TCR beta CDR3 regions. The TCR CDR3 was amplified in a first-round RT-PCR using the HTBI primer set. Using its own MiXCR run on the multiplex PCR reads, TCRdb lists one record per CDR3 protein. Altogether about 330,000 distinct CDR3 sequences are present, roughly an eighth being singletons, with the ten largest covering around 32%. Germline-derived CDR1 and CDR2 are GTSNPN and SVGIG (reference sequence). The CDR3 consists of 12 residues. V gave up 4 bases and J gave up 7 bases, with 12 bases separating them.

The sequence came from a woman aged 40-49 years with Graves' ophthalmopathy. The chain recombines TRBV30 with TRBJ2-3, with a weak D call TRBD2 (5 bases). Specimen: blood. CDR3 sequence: CAWKVSGYTQYF. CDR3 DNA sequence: TGTGCCTGGAAGGTGAGCGGATATACGCAGTATTTT. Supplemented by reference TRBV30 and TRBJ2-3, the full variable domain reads SQTIHQWPATLVQPVGSPLSLECTVEGTSNPNLYWYRQAAGRGLQLLFYSVGIGQISSEVPQNLSASRPQDRQFILSSKKLLLSDSGFYLCAWKVSGYTQYFGPGTRLTVL.